The rows below give T cell receptor beta chains drawn from one sample of a study of Tregs in tolerant kidney transplant recipients. Libraries were prepared by immunoSEQ multiplex PCR; TCRdb keeps only in-frame clonotypes and omits some of them. In the table there are about 110,000 clones, nearly 90% of which are singletons. The material was CD4+ T cells from blood, obtained before the transplant. All receptors derive from a human donor who received a combined kidney and bone marrow transplant. Both conserved end residues are part of each CDR3. D genes are given only for firm matches. Rows may omit the clone size; those that give it use once, few, many or a size class.

CASSRLITDTQYF | TGCGCCAGCAGCCGACTGATCACAGATACGCAGTATTTT | TRBJ2-3 | TRBV4-3 | NA | NA
CASTSYGQGPSYNEQFF | TGTGCCAGCACCAGCTATGGACAGGGTCCTTCCTACAATGAGCAGTTCTTC | TRBJ2-1 | TRBV27 | NA | TRBD1
CASTRDRETQPQHF | TGTGCCAGCACCCGGGACAGGGAAACTCAGCCCCAGCATTTT | TRBJ1-5 | TRBV9 | NA | TRBD1
CASSRSGGTGELFF | TGTGCCAGCAGTCGCTCGGGGGGGACCGGGGAGCTGTTTTTT | TRBJ2-2 | TRBV27 | once | TRBD2
CASSQPSVNTEAFF | TGCGCCAGCAGCCAACCGTCTGTGAACACTGAAGCTTTCTTT | TRBJ1-1 | TRBV4-1 | NA | NA
CASSLDQGAKETQYF | TGCGCCAGCAGCTTGGATCAGGGGGCGAAAGAGACCCAGTACTTC | TRBJ2-5 | TRBV5-1 | NA | TRBD1
CASSHTEEGEEAFF | TGTGCCAGCAGCCATACTGAGGAGGGTGAGGAGGCTTTCTTT | TRBJ1-1 | TRBV5-4 | NA | NA
CASSIATSGSSYEQYF | TGTGCCAGTAGTATAGCGACTAGCGGGAGCTCCTACGAGCAGTACTTC | TRBJ2-7 | TRBV19 | NA | TRBD2
CAISESTRGYLRTGELFF | TGTGCCATCAGTGAGTCGACTCGAGGGTATCTAAGGACCGGGGAGCTGTTTTTT | TRBJ2-2 | TRBV10-3 | NA | NA
CASSSQTGQAFF | TGTGCCAGCAGCTCACAAACAGGGCAAGCTTTCTTT | TRBJ1-1 | TRBV7-8 | NA | NA
CASKGFGANVLTF | TGTGCCAGCAAGGGGTTTGGGGCCAACGTCCTGACTTTC | TRBJ2-6 | TRBV6-6 | NA | NA
CASRRDRGTGELFF | TGCGCCAGCAGAAGGGACAGAGGCACCGGGGAGCTGTTTTTT | TRBJ2-2 | TRBV10-1 | NA | TRBD1
CASSADSYNEQFF | TGTGCCAGCAGCGCCGACAGCTACAATGAGCAGTTCTTC | TRBJ2-1 | TRBV11-3 | NA | NA
CASSYSISDQPQHF | TGTGCCAGCAGTTACTCGATATCGGATCAGCCCCAGCATTTT | TRBJ1-5 | TRBV6-5 | NA | NA
CASSLRLSYGYTF | TGTGCCAGCAGTTTAAGACTCTCCTATGGCTACACCTTC | TRBJ1-2 | TRBV28 | NA | NA
CASSSAGRTYNEQFF | TGTGCCAGCAGCTCAGCGGGGAGGACCTACAATGAGCAGTTCTTC | TRBJ2-1 | TRBV5-4 | NA | TRBD2
CASSGNRDTEAFF | TGTGCCAGCAGTGGGAATCGGGACACTGAAGCTTTCTTT | TRBJ1-1 | TRBV6-1 | NA | NA
CAIRPTGEGEAFF | TGTGCCATCAGGCCGACAGGGGAGGGCGAGGCTTTCTTT | TRBJ1-1 | TRBV10-3 | NA | TRBD1
CASGGSSYNSPLHF | TGTGCCAGCGGGGGGAGCTCCTATAATTCACCCCTCCACTTT | TRBJ1-6 | TRBV2 | NA | NA
CASSPDTGSNQPQHF | TGTGCCAGCAGCCCAGATACAGGGAGCAATCAGCCCCAGCATTTT | TRBJ1-5 | TRBV7-2 | NA | NA
CASSEGTGVYEQYF | TGTGCCAGCAGCGAGGGGACAGGGGTATACGAGCAGTACTTC | TRBJ2-7 | TRBV9 | once | TRBD1
CASNDRGLAGVTSYEQYF | TGCGCCAGCAACGACCGCGGACTAGCGGGGGTTACATCCTACGAGCAGTACTTC | TRBJ2-7 | TRBV10-2 | NA | TRBD2
CASRDTGGAYEQYF | TGTGCCAGCAGGGACACAGGGGGGGCCTACGAGCAGTACTTC | TRBJ2-7 | TRBV7-2 | NA | NA
CASSQPAGTRKNNEQFF | TGCGCCAGCAGCCAGCCCGCGGGAACAAGAAAGAACAATGAGCAGTTCTTC | TRBJ2-1 | TRBV4-1 | NA | NA
CASSLNLLAGGQETQYF | TGTGCCAGCAGCTTAAATCTACTAGCGGGGGGTCAAGAGACCCAGTACTTC | TRBJ2-5 | TRBV5-4 | NA | TRBD2